This T cell receptor (beta chain) was sequenced for a study of cytomegalovirus exposure and HLA in healthy donors. Study results and limitations: A later analysis linked a missense variant in DCLRE1C to the trimming of TCR beta V and J genes. In an earlier analysis, about 90% or about 30%: the productive usage of most TCR beta V segments.

Every donor was a healthy person donating bone marrow. On this clone itself: Its antigen is as yet unknown.

Researchers ran the PCR with 60 Vbeta and 13 Jbeta primers. Measured with immunoSEQ multiplex PCR; TCRdb has only the in-frame clones, and not every one. This table has 200,000 to 250,000 clones, 70% to 85% appearing once. Per the germline V gene, CDR1 is MNHNY and CDR2 is SVGAGI (reference sequence). The ends lost 6 bases at V and 4 bases at J; junction bases unmatched: 13. The CDR3 length is 16 residues. The clonotype originates from a male donor in good health and CMV-seronegative. The J gene is TRBJ1-2, the V gene TRBV6-6, with TRBD1 matching over 8 bases. The sequenced material came from PBMCs. The CDR3 coding sequence is TGTGCCAGCAGCTATCAAAGGACAGGGATTTTCTATGGCTACACCTTC. This sequence encodes CASSYQRTGIFYGYTF.